Listed here are 11 T cell receptor beta chains from one sample, sequenced in a study of blood T cell repertoires in COVID-19. Produced via immunoSEQ multiplex PCR; TCRdb's table is partial and in-frame only. This table holds roughly 80,000 clones, over 75% found once. What was sequenced was peripheral blood. The source is a human donor in a cohort sampled during active COVID-19.

This sequence joins TRBV5-5 and TRBJ2-3; 10 bases map to TRBD2. Germline trimming cut 0 bases from V and 6 bases from J; bases unmatched to any gene: 10. The germline V gene encodes CDR1 SGHKS and CDR2 YYEKEE (reference sequence). The CDR3 length is 17 residues. The CDR3 region is CASSLAGLAHRGDTQYF. CDR3 nucleotide sequence: TGTGCCAGCAGCTTGGCGGGACTAGCGCACCGAGGCGATACGCAGTATTTT.

The chain couples TRBV30 to TRBJ2-1; maybe TRBD2 (5 bases). The CDR3 length is 12 residues. Between the trimmed V and J ends, which lost 0 bases and 8 bases, there was a span of 8 bases. Per germline, CDR1 GTSNPN and CDR2 SVGIG (reference sequence). This chain's CDR3 is CAWSVGGDEQFF. The CDR3 DNA is TGTGCCTGGAGTGTAGGAGGCGATGAGCAGTTCTTC.

V usage is TRBV30 and J usage is TRBJ2-5; a possible D gene is TRBD1 (6 bases). Trimming cost V 1 base and J 1 base, with 16 bases left between them. CDR1 and CDR2 from the germline V gene are GTSNPN and SVGIG (reference sequence). The CDR3 runs to 16 residues. Written as DNA, the CDR3 is TGTGCCTGGAGTGCCAAAGGGACAACCGGCCAAGAGACCCAGTACTTC. Translating gives CAWSAKGTTGQETQYF. Variable domain in full (rest from reference TRBV30 and TRBJ2-5): SQTIHQWPATLVQPVGSPLSLECTVEGTSNPNLYWYRQAAGRGLQLLFYSVGIGQISSEVPQNLSASRPQDRQFILSSKKLLLSDSGFYLCAWSAKGTTGQETQYFGPGTRLLVL.

The chain links TRBV19 to TRBJ1-5; 11 bases are a match to TRBD1. This CDR3 is built from 15 residues. Germline values: CDR1 LNHDA, CDR2 SQIVND (reference sequence). Unmatched junction bases numbered 9, after V lost 10 bases and J lost 4 bases. This CDR3 reads CATCRTGGLNQPQHF. The CDR3 region has the DNA TGTGCCACCTGCAGGACAGGGGGCTTGAATCAGCCCCAGCATTTT.

The rearrangement joins TRBV6-2 or TRBV6-3 to TRBJ2-7, with TRBD1 matching over 8 bases. The V gene end was trimmed by 4 bases and the J gene end by 2 bases; junction bases not matched to a gene: 7. The CDR3 is 15 residues long. Germline lookup yields CDR1 MNHEY and CDR2 SVGEGT. The DNA for the CDR3 is TGTGCCAGCAGTTCAAGACAGGGGTCCGCCTACGAGCAGTACTTC. Protein: CASSSRQGSAYEQYF.

This clone was seen a few times. The chain has TRBV18 and TRBJ1-1, with D uncertain. Trimming removed 6 bases from V and 3 bases from J, with 17 bases in between. The germline CDR1 and CDR2 sequences are KGHSH and LQKENI. CDR3 length equals 15 residues. In DNA form, the CDR3 reads TGTGCCAGCTCGCCCACACACTCCCAGGACACTGAAGCTTTCTTT. Protein product: CASSPTHSQDTEAFF.

On this clone itself: One junction end disagrees with the germline gene, perhaps due to a read error. The genes are TRBV6-5 and TRBJ2-5; the match to TRBD1 covers 8 bases. This CDR3 region has 13 residues. Germline lookup yields CDR1 MNHEY and CDR2 SVGAGI. In DNA form, the CDR3 reads TGTGCCAGCAGGCGAACAGGGGGAGAGGCCCAGTACTTC. Translated: CASRRTGGEAQYF.

The chain employs TRBV5-5 and TRBJ2-3; TRBD2 is a possible D gene (8 bases). The V end was cut by 1 base, the J end by 4 bases, with 19 bases between. Germline V lookup: CDR1 SGHKS, CDR2 YYEKEE (reference sequence). CDR3 length: 17 residues. CDR3 amino acids: CASSLQGGAGVADTQYF. The CDR3 nucleotides are TGTGCCAGCAGCTTGCAGGGGGGAGCGGGGGTCGCAGATACGCAGTATTTT.

The J gene is TRBJ2-5, the V gene TRBV5-4, with 7 bases identical to TRBD2. Trimming removed 6 bases from V and 7 bases from J; junction bases left unmatched: 12. The CDR3 is 14 residues long. Germline V gene lookup returns CDR1 SGHNT and CDR2 YYREEE (reference sequence). In DNA, the CDR3 is TGTGCCAGCATGAGATCGGGGGGTGCAGGGACCCAGTACTTC. Translating gives CASMRSGGAGTQYF.

This sequence joins TRBV2 and TRBJ2-7; 7 nucleotides line up with TRBD1. V was clipped by 4 bases and J by 1 base; unmatched bases: 4. The germline CDR1 and CDR2 sequences are SNHLY and FYNNEI. CDR3 size: 14 residues. This CDR3 reads CASSGRQGSYEQYF. The CDR3 DNA sequence: TGTGCCAGCAGTGGACGACAGGGTTCCTACGAGCAGTACTTC.

The chain employs TRBV12-5 and TRBJ2-3; TRBD1 is a possible D gene (6 bases). Germline V gene data show CDR1 as LGHNT and CDR2 as FRNRAP. The ends were cut back, 1 base at V and 6 bases at J, with 17 bases in the middle. This CDR3 comprises 16 residues. Written as DNA, the CDR3 is TGTGCTAGTGGTTTGGGGAGAGGGGCGAGGGGGGATACGCAGTATTTT. This gives the protein CASGLGRGARGDTQYF.